A single sample gave rise to the 16 T cell receptor beta chains below, sequenced in a study of T cells in Graves' hyperthyroidism and ophthalmopathy (dated by TCRdb to the late 2010s). The receptor library was made with multiplex PCR. Instrument on record: Illumina HiSeq 2000. TCR beta CDR3 regions were amplified from RNA transcripts. The TCR CDR3 was subjected to a first round of RT-PCR using the HTBI primer set and the Qiagen OneStep RT-PCR kit. TCRdb trimmed the raw reads at Q25, called clones with MiXCR and kept productive beta chains. Under each unique CDR3 protein, matching rows form one entry showing the most common genes and DNA. In all, the sample holds 340,000 or so distinct CDR3 sequences, and under 25% of those were seen once. The leading ten clones occupy around 48% of the sample. Specimen: blood. Every receptor here comes from a woman aged 45-59 years with Graves' hyperthyroidism.

The chain is built from TRBV4-3 and TRBJ2-7; 9 bases are shared with TRBD2. After removal of 1 base from V and 3 bases from J, the junction contained 4 bases not matched to a gene. Looked up from germline, CDR1 is LGHNA and CDR2 is YSLEER. This CDR3 contains 15 residues. The CDR3 protein is CASSQVTSGLYEQYF. The CDR3 coding sequence is TGCGCCAGCAGCCAAGTTACTAGCGGGCTCTACGAGCAGTACTTC.

The V and J genes are TRBV25-1 and TRBJ1-1, with 11 bases aligning to TRBD1. The V gene end was trimmed by 0 bases and the J gene end by 5 bases; junction bases not matched to a gene: 5. This CDR3 spans 16 amino acids. Germline loops: CDR1 MGHDK, CDR2 SYGVNS. The DNA for the CDR3 is TGTGCCAGCAGTGAATATGGGACAGGGGGACGAACTGAAGCTTTCTTT. Residues: CASSEYGTGGRTEAFF.

The V call is TRBV7-9, the J call TRBJ1-5; D is undetermined. V was shortened by 1 base and J by 6 bases, with 4 bases between the two germline ends. CDR1 SEHNR and CDR2 FQNEAQ come from the germline V gene (reference sequence). This CDR3 comprises 12 residues. The CDR3 loop is CASSLGVQPQHF. CDR3 in DNA: TGTGCCAGCAGCTTAGGGGTTCAGCCCCAGCATTTT.

This clonotype was picked up a small number of times. The chain employs TRBV5-4 and TRBJ2-2; D perhaps matches TRBD1 (6 bases). The CDR3 is 15 residues long. The V gene's germline CDR1 is SGHNT and CDR2 YYREEE (reference sequence). Trimming pared 0 bases from V and 5 bases from J, leaving 11 bases between. CDR3 residues: CASSLVQQGTGELFF. The DNA of the CDR3 is TGTGCCAGCAGCTTGGTCCAACAGGGAACCGGGGAGCTGTTTTTT.

In this sample, this clonotype turned up many times. The chain couples TRBV12-3 or TRBV12-4 to TRBJ2-1; 10 bases align to TRBD1. The junction had 11 bases not matched to a gene; V was cut back by 7 bases and J by 8 bases. The CDR3 has 15 residues. CDR3 nucleotide sequence: TGTGCCAGCACTTCCTCAGGGACAGGGGATCATGAGCAGTTCTTC. Amino acids: CASTSSGTGDHEQFF.

The sample holds many counts of this clonotype. The chain combines TRBV12-3 or TRBV12-4 with TRBJ1-1, with 8 bases identical to TRBD1. CDR3 length equals 14 residues. V was pared by 4 bases and J by 2 bases, with 3 bases of the junction left unmatched. Here the CDR3 reads CASSWGTGNTEAFF. DNA of the CDR3: TGTGCCAGCAGTTGGGGGACAGGAAACACTGAAGCTTTCTTT.

The chain links TRBV9 to TRBJ2-7; D is perhaps TRBD1 (6 bases). This CDR3 has 14 amino acids. Trimming pared 4 bases from V and 2 bases from J, leaving 13 bases between. CDR1 SGDLS and CDR2 YYNGEE come from the germline V gene. For the CDR3, the DNA is TGTGCCAGCAGCTTCCGGGACACGACCTACGAGCAGTACTTC. Its translation: CASSFRDTTYEQYF. Full variable domain (remainder filled in from reference TRBV9 and TRBJ2-7): DSGVTQTPKHLITATGQRVTLRCSPRSGDLSVYWYQQSLDQGLQFLIQYYNGEERAKGNILERFSAQQFPDLHSELNLSSLELGDSALYFCASSFRDTTYEQYFGPGTRLTVT.

This clonotype was seen ten or more times. For the CDR3, the DNA is TGTGCCAGCCGAACCTGGACAGCGAACACTGAAGCTTTCTTT. Protein product: CASRTWTANTEAFF. The chain recombines TRBV12-3 or TRBV12-4 with TRBJ1-1, with TRBD1 as a possible D gene (6 bases). This CDR3 is 14 amino acids long. Trimming shortened V by 8 bases and J by 1 base, and 14 bases separated the two germline ends.

A note on this clonotype: This may come from a read error, since a much larger clone is one base off. The rearrangement joins TRBV2 to TRBJ2-2, with a weak D call TRBD2 (5 bases). This CDR3 has 15 residues. The germline gives CDR1 SNHLY, CDR2 FYNNEI. CDR3 sequence reads: CANSEALGRTGELFF. The CDR3 nucleotides are TGTGCCAACAGTGAAGCTTTGGGGAGAACCGGGGAGCTGTTTTTT. Supplemented by reference TRBV2 and TRBJ2-2, the full variable domain reads EPEVTQTPSHQVTQMGQEVILRCVPISNHLYFYWYRQILGQKVEFLVSFYNNEISEKSEIFDDQFSVERPDGSNFTLKIRSTKLEDSAMYFCANSEALGRTGELFFGEGSRLTVL.

This clonotype was observed many times. In DNA, the CDR3 is TGCAGTGCGAGGGGGGGGGCGAGGTTGGATACGCAGTATTTT. Its protein is CSARGGARLDTQYF. V is TRBV20-1 and J is TRBJ2-3, with D tentatively TRBD2 (7 bases). There are 14 residues in the CDR3. V shed 6 bases and J shed 6 bases, with 19 bases lying between them. Germline loops: CDR1 DFQATT, CDR2 SNEGSKA (reference sequence).

The J gene is TRBJ1-2, the V gene TRBV7-9; possible D gene TRBD1, 5 bases. The CDR3 has 14 residues. Trimming pared 5 bases from V and 3 bases from J, leaving 13 bases between. CDR1 is SEHNR and CDR2 is FQNEAQ in the germline V gene (reference sequence). The CDR3 nucleotides are TGTGCCAGCAGCCACAGGACCCGGGACTATGGCTACACCTTC. Translated, it gives CASSHRTRDYGYTF.

V is TRBV28 and J is TRBJ2-7; 12 nucleotides match TRBD2. Germline CDR1 and CDR2: MDHEN and SYDVKM. This CDR3 region has 17 residues. The J segment lost 2 bases and the V segment lost 6 bases, leaving 11 bases of the junction unmatched. Written as DNA, the CDR3 is TGTGCCAGCAGCAGGCAGGCTAGCGGGGGGGTGGCCTACGAGCAGTACTTC. As protein: CASSRQASGGVAYEQYF.

The rearrangement links TRBV2 to TRBJ1-4; no reliable D call. This CDR3 has 14 amino acids. CDR1 is SNHLY, CDR2 FYNNEI, per germline. Trimming cost V 1 base and J 4 bases, with 7 bases left between them. The CDR3: CASSEDQFNEKLFF. The CDR3, as DNA: TGTGCCAGCAGTGAAGACCAGTTTAATGAAAAACTGTTTTTT.

This clonotype was detected ten times or more. The rearrangement links TRBV7-9 to TRBJ2-5; 11 nucleotides agree with TRBD2. This CDR3 has 15 residues. V gave up 4 bases and J gave up 5 bases; unmatched junction bases: 6. Germline-derived CDR1 and CDR2 are SEHNR and FQNEAQ (reference sequence). CDR3 nucleotides: TGTGCCAGCAGCTACCTAGCGGGGGGTGTGGAGACCCAGTACTTC. This codes for CASSYLAGGVETQYF.

This clonotype occurred many times. The V and J genes are TRBV2 and TRBJ1-1; D is uncertain. V shed 5 bases and J shed 1 base, with 11 bases lying between them. The CDR3 extends over 14 amino acids. Germline assignment: CDR1 SNHLY and CDR2 FYNNEI. CDR3 sequence (DNA): TGTGCCAGCAGTTCCGAAGCGGCGAACACTGAAGCTTTCTTT. Amino acid sequence: CASSSEAANTEAFF.

This clonotype was picked up a small number of times. For the CDR3, the DNA is TGCGCCAGCAGCCAAAAGGCAGGACAGAGCTCTGGAAACACCATATATTTT. Translating it yields CASSQKAGQSSGNTIYF. The chain uses TRBV4-1 and TRBJ1-3, with D perhaps TRBD1 (6 bases). Trimming removed 2 bases at V and 0 bases at J, with 14 bases between. CDR3 length: 17 residues. Germline lookup yields CDR1 MGHRA and CDR2 YSYEKL.